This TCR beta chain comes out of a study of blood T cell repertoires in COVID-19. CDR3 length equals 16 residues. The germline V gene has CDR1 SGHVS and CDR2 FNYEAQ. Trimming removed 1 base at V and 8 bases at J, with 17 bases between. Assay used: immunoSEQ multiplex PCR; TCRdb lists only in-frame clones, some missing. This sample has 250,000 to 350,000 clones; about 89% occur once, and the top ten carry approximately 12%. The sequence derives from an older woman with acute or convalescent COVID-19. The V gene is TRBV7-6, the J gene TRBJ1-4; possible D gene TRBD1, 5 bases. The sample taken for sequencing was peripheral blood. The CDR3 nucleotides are TGTGCCAGCAGCTTAGGTTGGGCGGGGCCTGACGAAAAACTGTTTTTT. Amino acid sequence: CASSLGWAGPDEKLFF.